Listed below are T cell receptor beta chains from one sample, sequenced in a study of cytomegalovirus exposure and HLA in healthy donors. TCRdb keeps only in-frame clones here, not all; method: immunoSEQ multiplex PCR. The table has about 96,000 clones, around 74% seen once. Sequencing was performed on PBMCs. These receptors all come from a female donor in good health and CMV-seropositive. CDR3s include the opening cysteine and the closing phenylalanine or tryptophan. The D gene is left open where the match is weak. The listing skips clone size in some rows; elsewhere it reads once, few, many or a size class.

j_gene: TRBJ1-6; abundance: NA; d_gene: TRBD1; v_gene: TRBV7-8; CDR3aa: CASSHGDRSPLHF; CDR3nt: TGTGCCAGCAGCCACGGGGACAGGTCCCCCCTCCACTTT
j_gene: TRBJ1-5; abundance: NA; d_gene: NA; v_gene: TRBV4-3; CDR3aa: CASRRGRTSNQPQHF; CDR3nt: TGCGCCAGCAGGCGGGGGAGGACTTCCAATCAGCCCCAGCATTTT
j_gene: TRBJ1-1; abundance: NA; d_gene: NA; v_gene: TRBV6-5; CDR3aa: CASSMDRNTEAFF; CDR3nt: TGTGCCAGCAGTATGGACAGAAACACTGAAGCTTTCTTT
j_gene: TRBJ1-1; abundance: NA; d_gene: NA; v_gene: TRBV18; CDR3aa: CASSPPEGTEAFF; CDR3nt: TGTGCCAGCTCACCACCGGAGGGGACTGAAGCTTTCTTT
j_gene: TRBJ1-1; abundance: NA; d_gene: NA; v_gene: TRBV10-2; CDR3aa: CASSVFGGATEAFF; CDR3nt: TGCGCCAGCAGTGTATTCGGGGGGGCCACTGAAGCTTTCTTT
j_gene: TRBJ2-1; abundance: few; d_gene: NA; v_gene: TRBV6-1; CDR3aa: CASSEGGGSYNEQFF; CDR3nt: TGTGCCAGCAGTGAAGGGGGAGGCTCCTACAATGAGCAGTTCTTC
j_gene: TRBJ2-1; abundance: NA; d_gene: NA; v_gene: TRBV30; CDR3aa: CALTRGVAYNEQFF; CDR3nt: TGTGCCCTTACTCGCGGGGTGGCCTACAATGAGCAGTTCTTC
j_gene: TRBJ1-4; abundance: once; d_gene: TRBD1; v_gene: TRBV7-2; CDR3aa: CASSQAGAGGFSNEKLFF; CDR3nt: TGTGCCAGCAGCCAGGCGGGTGCAGGGGGCTTCTCTAATGAAAAACTGTTTTTT
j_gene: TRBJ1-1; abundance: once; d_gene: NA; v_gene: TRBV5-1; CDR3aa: CASSLANTEAFF; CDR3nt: TGCGCCAGCAGCTTAGCGAACACTGAAGCTTTCTTT
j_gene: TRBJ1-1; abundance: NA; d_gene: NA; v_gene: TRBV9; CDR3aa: CASSPDTNTEAFF; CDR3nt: TGTGCCAGCAGTCCCGACACGAACACTGAAGCTTTCTTT
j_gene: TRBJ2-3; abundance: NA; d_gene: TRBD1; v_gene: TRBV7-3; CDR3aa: CASSLGLGGPDTQYF; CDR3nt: TGTGCCAGCAGCTTGGGGCTAGGGGGCCCAGATACGCAGTATTTT
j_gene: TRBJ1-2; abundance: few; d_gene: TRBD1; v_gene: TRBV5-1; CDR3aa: CASSLDRGPGGYTF; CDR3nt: TGCGCCAGCAGCTTGGACAGGGGGCCCGGAGGCTACACCTTC
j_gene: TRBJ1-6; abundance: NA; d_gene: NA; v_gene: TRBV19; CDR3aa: CASGRTANNSPLHF; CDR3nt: TGTGCCAGCGGCAGGACAGCTAATAATTCACCCCTCCACTTT
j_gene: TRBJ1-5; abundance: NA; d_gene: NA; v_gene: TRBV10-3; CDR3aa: CAISESRGGGQPQHF; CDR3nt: TGTGCCATCAGTGAGTCAAGGGGGGGAGGACAGCCCCAGCATTTT
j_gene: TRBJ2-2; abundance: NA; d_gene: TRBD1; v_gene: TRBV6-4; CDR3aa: CASSDSTGGTGELFF; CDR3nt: TGTGCCAGCAGTGACTCCACAGGGGGCACCGGGGAGCTGTTTTTT
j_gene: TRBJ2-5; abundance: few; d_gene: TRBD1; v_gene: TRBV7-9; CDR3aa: CASSLSGTGETQYF; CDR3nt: TGTGCCAGCAGCTTAAGCGGGACAGGGGAGACCCAGTACTTC
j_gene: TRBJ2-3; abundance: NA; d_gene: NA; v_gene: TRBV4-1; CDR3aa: CASSQGPGRTDTQYF; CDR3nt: TGCGCCAGCAGCCAAGGGCCAGGGCGCACAGATACGCAGTATTTT
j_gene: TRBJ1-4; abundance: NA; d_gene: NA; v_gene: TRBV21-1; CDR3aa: CASSKGRLPLEKLFF; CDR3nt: TGTGCCAGCAGCAAGGGCAGGTTACCTTTGGAAAAACTGTTTTTT
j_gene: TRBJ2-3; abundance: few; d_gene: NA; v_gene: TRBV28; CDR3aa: CASSIQATDTQYF; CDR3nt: TGTGCCAGCTCAATCCAGGCCACAGATACGCAGTATTTT
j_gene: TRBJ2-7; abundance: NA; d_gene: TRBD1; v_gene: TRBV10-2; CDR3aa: CASKGAGTGVPYEQYF; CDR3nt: TGCGCCAGCAAGGGGGCCGGGACAGGGGTTCCCTACGAGCAGTACTTC
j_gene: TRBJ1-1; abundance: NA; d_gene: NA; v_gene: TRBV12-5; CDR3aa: CASGLGQSNTEAFF; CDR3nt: TGTGCTAGTGGTTTAGGACAGTCGAACACTGAAGCTTTCTTT
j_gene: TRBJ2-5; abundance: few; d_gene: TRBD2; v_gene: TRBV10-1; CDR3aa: CASRPSGASGVETQYF; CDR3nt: TGCGCCAGCAGACCTTCGGGGGCTAGCGGGGTGGAGACCCAGTACTTC
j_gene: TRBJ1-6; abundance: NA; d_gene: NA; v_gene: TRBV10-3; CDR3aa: CATKNRASEYNSPLHF; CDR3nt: TGTGCCACGAAAAACAGGGCGTCGGAGTATAATTCACCCCTCCACTTT
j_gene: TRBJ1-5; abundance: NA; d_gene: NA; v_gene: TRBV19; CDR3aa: CASSTPLANQPQHF; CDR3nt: TGTGCCAGTAGTACCCCCCTGGCCAATCAGCCCCAGCATTTT
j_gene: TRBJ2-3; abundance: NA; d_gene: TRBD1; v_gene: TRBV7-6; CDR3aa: CASSLEGTGTYF; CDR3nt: TGTGCCAGCAGCTTAGAAGGGACAGGCACGTATTTT
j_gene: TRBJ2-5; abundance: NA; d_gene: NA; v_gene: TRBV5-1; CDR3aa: CASSATGIRETQYF; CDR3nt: TGCGCCAGCAGCGCAACAGGGATCCGGGAGACCCAGTACTTC
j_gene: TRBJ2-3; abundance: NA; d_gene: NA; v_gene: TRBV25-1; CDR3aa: CASSELGASDTQYF; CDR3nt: TGTGCCAGCAGTGAACTAGGAGCGTCAGATACGCAGTATTTT
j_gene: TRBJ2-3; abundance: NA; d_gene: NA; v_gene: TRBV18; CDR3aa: CASSPPGFRGTDTQYF; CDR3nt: TGTGCCAGCTCACCACCAGGTTTTAGGGGGACAGATACGCAGTATTTT
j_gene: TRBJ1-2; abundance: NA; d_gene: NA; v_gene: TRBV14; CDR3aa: CASSLGLRYGYTF; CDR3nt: TGTGCCAGCAGCCTAGGACTGCGCTATGGCTACACCTTC
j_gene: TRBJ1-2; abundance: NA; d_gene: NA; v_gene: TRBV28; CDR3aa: CASSHGRGDYGYTF; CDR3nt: TGTGCCAGCAGTCACGGACGGGGGGACTATGGCTACACCTTC
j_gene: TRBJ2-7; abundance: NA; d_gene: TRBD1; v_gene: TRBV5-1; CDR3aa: CASSLGQGAYEQYF; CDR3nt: TGCGCCAGCAGCTTGGGACAGGGAGCCTACGAGCAGTACTTC
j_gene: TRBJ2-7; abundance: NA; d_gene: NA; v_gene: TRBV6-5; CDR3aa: CASQQGYEQYF; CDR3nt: TGTGCCAGTCAACAGGGTTACGAGCAGTACTTC
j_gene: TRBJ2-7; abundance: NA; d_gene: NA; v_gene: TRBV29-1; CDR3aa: CSASGPGYEQYF; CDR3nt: TGCAGCGCCTCGGGTCCGGGCTACGAGCAGTACTTC
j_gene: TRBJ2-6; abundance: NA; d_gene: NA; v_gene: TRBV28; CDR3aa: CASSFGHQASGANVLTF; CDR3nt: TGTGCCAGCAGTTTTGGGCACCAAGCCTCTGGGGCCAACGTCCTGACTTTC
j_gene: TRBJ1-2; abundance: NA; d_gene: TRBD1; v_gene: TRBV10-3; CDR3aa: CAVLLGQNYGYTF; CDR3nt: TGTGCCGTTTTGCTGGGACAGAACTATGGCTACACCTTC
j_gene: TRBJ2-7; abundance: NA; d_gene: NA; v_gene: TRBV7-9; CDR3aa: CASSSSQTAFPYEQYF; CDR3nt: TGTGCCAGCAGCTCTTCCCAGACAGCCTTTCCCTACGAGCAGTACTTC
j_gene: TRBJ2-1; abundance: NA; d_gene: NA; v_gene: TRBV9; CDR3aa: CASSVDRGEQFF; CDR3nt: TGTGCCAGCAGCGTAGATAGGGGTGAGCAGTTCTTC
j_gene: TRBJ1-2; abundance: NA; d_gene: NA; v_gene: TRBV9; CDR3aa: CASSVSSAQGYTF; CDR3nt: TGTGCCAGCAGCGTAAGTTCAGCGCAGGGCTACACCTTC
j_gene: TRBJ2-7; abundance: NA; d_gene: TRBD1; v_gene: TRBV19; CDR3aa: CASSTQGAHEQYF; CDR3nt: TGTGCCAGTAGTACGCAGGGGGCCCACGAGCAGTACTTC
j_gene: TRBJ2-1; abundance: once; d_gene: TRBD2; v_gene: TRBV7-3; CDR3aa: CASSPRGAGDNEQFF; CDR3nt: TGTGCCAGCAGCCCCCGGGGAGCGGGAGATAATGAGCAGTTCTTC
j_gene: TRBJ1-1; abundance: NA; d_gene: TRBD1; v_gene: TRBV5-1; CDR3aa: CASSEMTGGGTEAFF; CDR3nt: TGCGCCAGCAGCGAAATGACAGGGGGGGGCACTGAAGCTTTCTTT
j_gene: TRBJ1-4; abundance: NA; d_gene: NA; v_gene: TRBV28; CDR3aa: CASTLTAPNEKLFF; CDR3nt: TGTGCCAGCACCTTGACAGCCCCAAATGAAAAACTGTTTTTT
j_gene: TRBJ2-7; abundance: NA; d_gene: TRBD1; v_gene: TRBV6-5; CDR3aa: CASSRDRGTYEQYF; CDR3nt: TGTGCCAGCTCCCGGGACAGGGGAACCTACGAGCAGTACTTC
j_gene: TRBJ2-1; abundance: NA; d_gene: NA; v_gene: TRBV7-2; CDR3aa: CASSSDYLYNEQFF; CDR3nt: TGTGCCAGCAGCTCGGACTACTTATACAATGAGCAGTTCTTC
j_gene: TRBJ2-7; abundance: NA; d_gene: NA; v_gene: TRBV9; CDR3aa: CASSVYETGSYEQYF; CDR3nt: TGTGCCAGCAGCGTATATGAGACAGGCTCCTACGAGCAGTACTTC
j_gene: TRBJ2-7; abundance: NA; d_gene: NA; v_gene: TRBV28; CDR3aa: CASSLTGVLGSYEQYF; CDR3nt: TGTGCCAGCAGTTTAACGGGAGTCTTAGGATCCTACGAGCAGTACTTC
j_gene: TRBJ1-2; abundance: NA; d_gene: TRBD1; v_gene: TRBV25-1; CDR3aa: CASSAPIRTGGAWEGYTF; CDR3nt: TGTGCCAGCAGTGCCCCCATCAGGACAGGGGGCGCGTGGGAGGGCTACACCTTC
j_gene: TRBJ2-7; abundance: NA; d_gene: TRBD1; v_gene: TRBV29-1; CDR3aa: CSVTRDSSYEQYF; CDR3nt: TGCAGCGTTACCCGGGACAGCTCCTACGAGCAGTACTTC
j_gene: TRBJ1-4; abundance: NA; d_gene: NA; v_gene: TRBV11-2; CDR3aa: CASSLRQVNEKLFF; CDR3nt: TGTGCCAGCAGCTTACGACAGGTTAATGAAAAACTGTTTTTT
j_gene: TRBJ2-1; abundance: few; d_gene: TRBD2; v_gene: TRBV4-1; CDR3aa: CASSQDARPRGSSGEQFF; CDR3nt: TGCGCCAGCAGCCAAGATGCCCGCCCTCGCGGGAGTAGCGGTGAGCAGTTCTTC
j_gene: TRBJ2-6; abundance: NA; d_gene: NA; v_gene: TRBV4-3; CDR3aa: CASSQDYQGGSGANVLTF; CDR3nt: TGCGCCAGCAGCCAAGATTATCAGGGTGGCTCTGGGGCCAACGTCCTGACTTTC
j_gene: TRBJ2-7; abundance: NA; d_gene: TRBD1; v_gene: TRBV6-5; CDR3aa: CARTGVYEQYF; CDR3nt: TGTGCCAGGACAGGGGTCTACGAGCAGTACTTC
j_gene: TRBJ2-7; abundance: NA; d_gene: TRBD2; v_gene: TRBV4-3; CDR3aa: CASSPGTSVTYEQYF; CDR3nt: TGCGCCAGCAGCCCCGGGACTAGCGTTACCTACGAGCAGTACTTC